This T cell receptor beta chain was captured by sequencing in a study of cytotoxic CD8 clonotypes in ibrutinib-treated CLL. The table came from immunoSEQ multiplex PCR; TCRdb's copy has only in-frame clones and leaves some out. The sample lists around 97,000 clones; around 73% were seen once. V lost 0 bases and J lost 6, with 10 bases in between. The CDR3 is 13 residues long. The germline V gene has CDR1 SGHDT and CDR2 YYEEEE. The source is a human donor with chronic lymphocytic leukemia. This sample comprised PBMCs, obtained after 12 months of ibrutinib treatment. The gene calls are TRBV5-6 and TRBJ2-7; D not resolved. The CDR3: CASSLAGPLEQYF. The CDR3 DNA reads as TGTGCCAGCAGCTTGGCTGGGCCCCTCGAGCAGTACTTC.